The rows below give T cell receptor beta chains drawn from one sample of a study of T cell responses to AZD1222 COVID-19 vaccine. Repertoires were generated with immunoSEQ multiplex PCR, while TCRdb's copy carries only in-frame clones and drops some. This table holds 150,000 to 200,000 clones, 85% to 95% found once. The specimen comprised peripheral blood, sampled on day 0 of AZD1222 vaccination. These TCRs come from an adult in good health. The CDR3 runs from the conserved cysteine through the conserved F or W. D genes are given only for firm matches. Size tells how often a clone was seen (once, few, many) or the class of an expanded clone, and some rows leave it out.

cdr3_length	v_call	j_call	clone_size	d_call	cdr3_aa	cdr3_nt
13	TRBV30	TRBJ1-1	-	TRBD1	CAWSSTGVSEAFF	TGTGCCTGGAGTTCTACAGGGGTGTCTGAAGCTTTCTTT
13	TRBV10-1	TRBJ2-2	-	-	CASSLDPSGELFF	TGCGCCAGCAGCCTGGACCCCTCCGGGGAGCTGTTTTTT
13	TRBV12-5	TRBJ1-5	-	TRBD1	CASGLAPPGQGHF	TGTGCTAGTGGTTTGGCCCCGCCGGGACAGGGGCATTTT
15	TRBV5-1	TRBJ2-5	-	TRBD2	CASSQPRLAGETQYF	TGCGCCAGCAGCCAACCCCGACTAGCGGGAGAGACCCAGTACTTC
14	TRBV18	TRBJ1-1	few	-	CASSPRVIYTEAFF	TGTGCCAGCTCACCACGCGTCATCTACACTGAAGCTTTCTTT
17	TRBV11-2	TRBJ2-7	-	-	CASSLEEGQSFAYEQYF	TGTGCCAGCAGCTTAGAAGAAGGGCAGTCGTTCGCCTACGAGCAGTACTTC
13	TRBV2	TRBJ1-2	-	-	CASSVTGIEGYTF	TGTGCCAGCAGTGTCACAGGGATTGAAGGCTACACCTTC
14	TRBV11-2	TRBJ2-1	few	-	CASSLDRARDSVLF	TGTGCCAGCAGCTTAGATCGGGCCCGGGACTCAGTACTCTTC
14	TRBV5-4	TRBJ1-2	-	-	CASSLTGINYGYTF	TGTGCCAGCAGCTTAACAGGGATTAACTATGGCTACACCTTC
13	TRBV27	TRBJ2-1	-	-	CASSLSGSSEQFF	TGTGCCAGCAGTTTATCGGGGTCTTCCGAGCAGTTCTTC
14	TRBV27	TRBJ2-5	-	-	CASSLWGRGETQYF	TGTGCCAGCAGTTTGTGGGGGCGCGGAGAGACCCAGTACTTC
16	TRBV4-1	TRBJ1-3	-	TRBD1	CASSRQGGRSGNTIYF	TGCGCCAGCAGCAGACAGGGAGGCCGCTCTGGAAACACCATATATTTT
11	TRBV20-1	TRBJ2-5	-	-	CSARFGETQYF	TGCAGTGCTAGATTCGGTGAGACCCAGTACTTC
18	TRBV7-9	TRBJ2-3	-	TRBD2	CASSLGSGGAPSTDTQYF	TGTGCCAGCAGCTTGGGAAGCGGGGGGGCCCCTAGCACAGATACGCAGTATTTT
20	TRBV19	TRBJ2-1	-	-	CASSDPRGGRGGAASNEQFF	TGTGCCAGTAGTGACCCTCGGGGTGGGCGAGGAGGAGCGGCTAGCAATGAGCAGTTCTTC
13	TRBV30	TRBJ1-6	-	-	CAWSGGFNSPLHF	TGTGCCTGGAGTGGGGGGTTTAATTCACCCCTCCACTTT
16	TRBV5-8	TRBJ1-3	-	-	CASSLYATGIGNTIYF	TGTGCCAGCAGCTTGTATGCCACGGGAATTGGAAACACCATATATTTT
14	TRBV18	TRBJ2-3	-	TRBD2	CASSRLAGTDTQYF	TGTGCCAGCTCACGACTAGCGGGCACAGATACGCAGTATTTT
16	TRBV28	TRBJ1-2	-	-	CASSFPVGGERNGYTF	TGTGCCAGCAGTTTCCCTGTGGGGGGGGAGCGGAATGGCTACACCTTC
16	TRBV4-3	TRBJ2-2	-	-	CASSPGRAPGTGELFF	TGCGCCAGCAGCCCGGGACGGGCCCCAGGCACCGGGGAGCTGTTTTTT
11	TRBV7-9	TRBJ1-2	-	-	CASSPQVGHTF	TGTGCCAGCAGCCCCCAGGTGGGTCACACCTTC
14	TRBV7-9	TRBJ1-6	-	-	CASSPLASSSPLHF	TGTGCCAGCAGCCCCCTGGCCAGCAGCTCACCCCTCCACTTT
15	TRBV7-9	TRBJ2-3	-	-	CASSTHRGESDTQYF	TGTGCCAGCAGCACCCACCGCGGAGAGTCAGATACGCAGTATTTT